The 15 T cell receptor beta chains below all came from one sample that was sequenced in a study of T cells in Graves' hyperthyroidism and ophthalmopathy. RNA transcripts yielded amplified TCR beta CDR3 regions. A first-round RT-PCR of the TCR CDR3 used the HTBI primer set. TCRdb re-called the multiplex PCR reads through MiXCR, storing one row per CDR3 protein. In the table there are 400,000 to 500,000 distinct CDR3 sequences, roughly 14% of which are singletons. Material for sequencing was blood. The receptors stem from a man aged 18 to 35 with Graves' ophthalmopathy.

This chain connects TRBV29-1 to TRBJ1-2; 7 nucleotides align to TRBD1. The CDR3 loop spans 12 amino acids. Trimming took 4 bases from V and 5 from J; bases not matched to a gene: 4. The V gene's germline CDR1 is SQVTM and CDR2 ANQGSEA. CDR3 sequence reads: CSVAQGGYGYTF. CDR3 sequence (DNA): TGCAGCGTTGCGCAGGGGGGTTATGGCTACACCTTC.

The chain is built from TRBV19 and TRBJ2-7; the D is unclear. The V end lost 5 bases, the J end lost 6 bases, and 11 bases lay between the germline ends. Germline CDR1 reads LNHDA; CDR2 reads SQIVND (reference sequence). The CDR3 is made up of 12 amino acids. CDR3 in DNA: TGTGCCAGTAGTGTTCTCGACGGCGAGCAGTACTTC. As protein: CASSVLDGEQYF.

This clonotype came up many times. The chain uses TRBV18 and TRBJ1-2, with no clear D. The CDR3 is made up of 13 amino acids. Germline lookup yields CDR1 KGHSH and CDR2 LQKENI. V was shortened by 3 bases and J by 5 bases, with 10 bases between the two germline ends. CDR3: CASSPPETYGYTF. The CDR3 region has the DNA TGTGCCAGCTCACCCCCAGAGACATATGGCTACACCTTC.

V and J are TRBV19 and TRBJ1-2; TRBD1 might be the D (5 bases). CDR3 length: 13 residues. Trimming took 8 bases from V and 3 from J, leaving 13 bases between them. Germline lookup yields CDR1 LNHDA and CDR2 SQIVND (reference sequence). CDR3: CASLRGSDYGYTF. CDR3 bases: TGTGCCAGTCTACGGGGCAGTGACTATGGCTACACCTTC.

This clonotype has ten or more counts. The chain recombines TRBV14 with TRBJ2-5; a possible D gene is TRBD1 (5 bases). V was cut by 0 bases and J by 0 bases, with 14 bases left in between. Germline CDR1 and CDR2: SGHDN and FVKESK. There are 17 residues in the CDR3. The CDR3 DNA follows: TGTGCCAGCAGCCAAGATAAGGTGGGGCCGTACCAAGAGACCCAGTACTTC. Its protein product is CASSQDKVGPYQETQYF.

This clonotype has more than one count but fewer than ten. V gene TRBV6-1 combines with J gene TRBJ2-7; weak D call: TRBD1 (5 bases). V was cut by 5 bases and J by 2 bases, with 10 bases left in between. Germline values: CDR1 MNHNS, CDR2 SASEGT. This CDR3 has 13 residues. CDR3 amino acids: CASSFHRTYEQYF. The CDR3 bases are TGTGCCAGCAGTTTCCACAGGACCTACGAGCAGTACTTC.

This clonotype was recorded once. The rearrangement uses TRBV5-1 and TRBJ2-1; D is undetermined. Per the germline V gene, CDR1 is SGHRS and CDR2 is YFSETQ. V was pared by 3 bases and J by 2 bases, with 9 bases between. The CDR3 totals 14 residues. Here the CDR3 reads CASSSGPAYNEQFF. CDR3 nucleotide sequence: TGCGCCAGCAGCTCTGGCCCGGCCTACAATGAGCAGTTCTTC.

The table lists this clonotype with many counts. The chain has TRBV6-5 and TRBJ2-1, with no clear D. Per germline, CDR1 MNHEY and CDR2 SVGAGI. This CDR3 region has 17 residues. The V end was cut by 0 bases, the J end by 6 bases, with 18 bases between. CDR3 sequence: CASSYSQAQALSNEQFF. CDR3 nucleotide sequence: TGTGCCAGCAGTTACTCGCAAGCTCAGGCCCTTTCCAATGAGCAGTTCTTC.

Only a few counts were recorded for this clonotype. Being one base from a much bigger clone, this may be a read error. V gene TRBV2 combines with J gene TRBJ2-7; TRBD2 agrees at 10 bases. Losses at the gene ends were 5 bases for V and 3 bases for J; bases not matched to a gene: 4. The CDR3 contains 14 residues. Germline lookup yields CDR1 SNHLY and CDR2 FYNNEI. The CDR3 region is CASSWTSGYYEQYF. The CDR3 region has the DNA TGTGCCAGCAGTTGGACTAGCGGCTACTACGAGCAGTACTTC.

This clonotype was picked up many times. The CDR3 DNA follows: TGCAGCGTCGGTGAGTGGGAGGGAAACAATGAGCAGTTCTTC. Its translation: CSVGEWEGNNEQFF. The rearrangement uses TRBV29-1 and TRBJ2-1; 7 positions agree with TRBD2. Per the germline V gene, CDR1 is SQVTM and CDR2 is ANQGSEA. The CDR3 contains 14 residues. The V segment lost 6 bases and the J segment 5 bases; nucleotides outside the gene matches: 10.

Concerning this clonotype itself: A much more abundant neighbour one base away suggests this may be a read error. The CDR3 region has the DNA TGTGCCAGCAGCTTAGGGGTTAGCTTGGAAGGGACCCAGTACTTC. Its translation is CASSLGVSLEGTQYF. The rearrangement joins TRBV11-2 to TRBJ2-5; no firm D call. V lost 1 base to trimming and J lost 7 bases, with 16 bases between them. This CDR3 contains 15 residues. From germline, CDR1 is SGHAT and CDR2 FQNNGV.

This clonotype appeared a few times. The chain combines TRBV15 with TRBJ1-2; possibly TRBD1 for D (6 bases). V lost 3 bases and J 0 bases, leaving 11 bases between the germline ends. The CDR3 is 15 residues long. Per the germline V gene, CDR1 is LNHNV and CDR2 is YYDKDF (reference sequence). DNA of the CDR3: TGTGCCACCAGCAGGGATACAGGGACTAACTATGGCTACACCTTC. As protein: CATSRDTGTNYGYTF.

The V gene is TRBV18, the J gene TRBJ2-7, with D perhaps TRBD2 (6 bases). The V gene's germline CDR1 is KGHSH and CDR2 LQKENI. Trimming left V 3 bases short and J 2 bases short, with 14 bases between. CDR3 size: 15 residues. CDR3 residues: CASSPPGLGPYEQYF. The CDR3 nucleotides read TGTGCCAGCTCACCTCCGGGACTCGGACCCTACGAGCAGTACTTC.

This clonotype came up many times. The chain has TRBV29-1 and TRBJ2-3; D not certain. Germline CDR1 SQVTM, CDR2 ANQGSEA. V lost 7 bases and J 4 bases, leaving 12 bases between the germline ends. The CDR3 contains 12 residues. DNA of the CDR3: TGCAGCGCTTACAGTGGTGCAGATACGCAGTATTTT. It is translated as CSAYSGADTQYF.

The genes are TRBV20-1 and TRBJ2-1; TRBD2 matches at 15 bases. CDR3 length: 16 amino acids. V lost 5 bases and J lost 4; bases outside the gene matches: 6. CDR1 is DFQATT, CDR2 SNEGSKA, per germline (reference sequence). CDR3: CSASRTSGGGYNEQFF. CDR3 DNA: TGCAGTGCTTCAAGGACTAGCGGGGGGGGTTACAATGAGCAGTTCTTC.